This T cell receptor (beta chain) emerged from a study of blood T cell repertoires in COVID-19. Some clones are missing from TCRdb's copy, which holds only in-frame ones; the method was immunoSEQ multiplex PCR. In the table there are around 120,000 clones, roughly 90% of which are singletons. Sequenced sample: peripheral blood. The TCR sequence derives from a man in his forties or fifties with acute or convalescent COVID-19.

The CDR3 bases are TGTGCCAGCAGTCTTACCCCGCTAGCGCCCACCGGGGAGCTGTTTTTT. This encodes CASSLTPLAPTGELFF. The chain uses TRBV27 and TRBJ2-2; TRBD2 might be the D (6 bases). Germline values: CDR1 MNHEY, CDR2 SMNVEV (reference sequence). Trimming removed 5 bases from V and 4 bases from J, with 17 bases in between. The CDR3 is 16 amino acids.